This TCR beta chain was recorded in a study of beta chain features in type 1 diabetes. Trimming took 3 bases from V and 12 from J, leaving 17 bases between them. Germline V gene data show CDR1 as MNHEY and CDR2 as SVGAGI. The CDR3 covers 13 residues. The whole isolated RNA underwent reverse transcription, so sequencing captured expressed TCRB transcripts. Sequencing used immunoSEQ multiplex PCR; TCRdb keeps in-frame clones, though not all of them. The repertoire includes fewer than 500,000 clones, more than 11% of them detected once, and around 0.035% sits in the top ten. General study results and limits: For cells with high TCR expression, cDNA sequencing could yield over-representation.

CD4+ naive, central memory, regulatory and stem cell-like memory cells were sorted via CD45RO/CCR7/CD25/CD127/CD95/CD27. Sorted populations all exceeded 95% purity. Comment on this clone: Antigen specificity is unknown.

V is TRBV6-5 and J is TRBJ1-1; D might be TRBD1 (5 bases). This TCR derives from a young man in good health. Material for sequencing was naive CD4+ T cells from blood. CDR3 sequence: CASSYSRQPTPFF. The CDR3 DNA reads TGTGCCAGCAGTTATTCCCGACAGCCCACACCTTTCTTT.